The 6 T cell receptor beta chains given below trace back to one sample, sequenced in a study of cytomegalovirus exposure and HLA in healthy donors. Profiled with immunoSEQ multiplex PCR; TCRdb holds only in-frame clones, not every one. The sample lists fewer than 60,000 clones, roughly 89% occurring once. Sequencing was carried out using PBMCs. These receptor sequences come from a woman aged 18-35 years in good health and CMV-seronegative.

This clone appeared a few times. This chain connects TRBV4-2 to TRBJ2-5; tentative D call: TRBD2 (5 bases). The CDR3 spans 18 residues. Trimming took off 0 bases at V and 4 bases at J, with 21 bases between the two ends. Germline V gives CDR1 LGHNA, CDR2 YNFKEQ. In DNA, the CDR3 is TGTGCCAGCAGCCAAGATCTTACCAGCGGCCGGCGAGGAGAGACCCAGTACTTC. Its protein product is CASSQDLTSGRRGETQYF.

The V call is TRBV7-2, the J call TRBJ2-1, with 13 bases that match TRBD2. This CDR3 is 16 amino acids long. V lost 5 bases, J lost 6 bases, and 7 bases stayed unmatched. Per the germline V gene, CDR1 is SGHTA and CDR2 is FQGNSA. CDR3 amino acids: CASSTRTSGRPNEQFF. CDR3 in DNA: TGTGCCAGCAGCACACGGACTAGCGGGAGACCCAATGAGCAGTTCTTC.

This rearrangement joins TRBV12-5 to TRBJ1-3; perhaps TRBD1 as D (5 bases). The CDR3 extends over 16 amino acids. Trimming removed 5 bases at V and 6 bases at J, with 20 bases between. CDR1 and CDR2 from the germline V gene are LGHNT and FRNRAP. CDR3 amino acids: CASGTPRGILENTIYF. DNA for the CDR3: TGTGCTAGTGGTACCCCACGGGGGATCTTGGAAAACACCATATATTTT. Supplemented by reference TRBV12-5 and TRBJ1-3, the full variable domain reads DARVTQTPRHKVTEMGQEVTMRCQPILGHNTVFWYRQTMMQGLELLAYFRNRAPLDDSGMPKDRFSAEMPDATLATLKIQPSEPRDSAVYFCASGTPRGILENTIYFGEGSWLTVV.

The chain couples TRBV7-8 to TRBJ1-2; a possible D gene is TRBD1 (5 bases). CDR1 and CDR2 from the germline V gene are SGHVS and FQNEAQ. The CDR3 is 12 amino acids. The V and J ends lost 4 bases and 6 bases respectively, with 9 bases between them. CDR3 DNA: TGTGCCAGCAGCTCAACAGGAGATGGCTACACCTTC. The encoded protein is CASSSTGDGYTF.

V is TRBV28 and J is TRBJ1-1, with no clear D. V was trimmed by 6 bases and J by 4 bases, leaving 21 bases between them. The CDR3 has 16 amino acids. The germline gives CDR1 MDHEN, CDR2 SYDVKM. This chain's CDR3 is CASSSPSGPSGTEAFF. CDR3 nucleotides: TGTGCCAGCAGCTCACCCTCAGGACCCAGCGGCACTGAAGCTTTCTTT.

J is TRBJ2-5 and V is TRBV19; D unclear. The CDR3 contains 13 residues. V was cut by 4 bases and J by 4 bases, with 10 bases left in between. Germline loops: CDR1 LNHDA, CDR2 SQIVND (reference sequence). Here the CDR3 DNA reads TGTGCCAGTAGTACGAGTATGTTAGAGACCCAGTACTTC. Amino acids: CASSTSMLETQYF.